This T cell receptor beta chain was sequenced during a study of response to subunit inactivated influenza vaccine. Study results and caveats: Only a handful of new T cells, the authors suggested, are recruited with each seasonal influenza vaccination.

V lost 6 bases, J lost 10 bases, and 18 bases lay in between. The CDR3 is made up of 13 amino acids. TCRdb used MiXCR to reprocess the RT-PCR reads, holding one entry per CDR3 protein. Of 700,000 to 800,000 distinct CDR3 sequences in the sample, approximately 17% were seen once. This clonotype was counted only a few times. Its antigen is as yet unknown. This rearrangement joins TRBV12-3 or TRBV12-4 to TRBJ1-1, with no clear D. This specimen was PBMCs from blood, taken around 5 days after vaccination. The source is a man between 50 and 59 years old who received an inactivated influenza vaccine. CDR3 in amino acids: CASSNPPSFGAFF. The CDR3 DNA is TGTGCCAGCAGCAACCCCCCGAGTTTCGGAGCTTTCTTT.